This T cell receptor (beta chain) was sequenced in a study of CD8 T cells in ankylosing spondylitis. Study results and caveats: Disease-linked clones were found to be CD8+ and relatively rare in peripheral blood. Matched synovial fluid from ankylosing spondylitis patients was reported to be enriched for disease-linked clones. Roughly eight highly homologous variants made up a TCR beta motif that seemed to typify ankylosing spondylitis blood.

TCRdb redid the calling of the 5' RACE reads with MiXCR, one entry per CDR3 protein. The table has about 240,000 distinct CDR3 sequences, more than 20% seen once; the top ten hold 0.5% to 0.75%. A remark on this clonotype: Antigen unknown.

Sequencing was performed on blood, either unsorted or a sorted T cell fraction (not recorded which). This clonotype was sampled from a male donor with ankylosing spondylitis or in good health (not recorded which).

The CDR3 bases are TGTGCCAGCAGTCATATGGGTTCGCGGGGGTTCCCTAGCACAGATACGCAGTATTTT. Its translation: CASSHMGSRGFPSTDTQYF. V and J are TRBV21-1 and TRBJ2-3; no check of the table's D call, TRBD1, against the DNA was made. TRBV21-1 is recorded as a pseudogene. The CDR3 contains 19 residues.